This TCR beta chain was documented in a study of blood T cells in healthy people across ages (dated by TCRdb to between 2015 and 2017). Regarding the study in general: In model experiments, roughly one uniquely barcoded TCR beta cDNA molecule per two T cells was captured by template switching. Age-related changes in TCR beta repertoire diversity were measured in the study by deep sequencing normalized with unique cDNA molecular identifiers. Donors were grouped into four age groups: young (average roughly 15 years), middle-aged (39), aged (62) and long-lived (approximately 82). Using the same blood draw, the study looked at two additional independent replicas of 1 million unique cDNA reads for two donors, one aged 18 to 30 and the other aged 80 or older.

The donors were roughly 40 Caucasian individuals from Russia, aged 6 to 90 years, who were systemically healthy. Each donor gave approximately 9.3 milliliters of peripheral blood, collected into EDTA-treated Vacutainer tubes. Ficoll-Paque density-gradient centrifugation was used to isolate PBMCs, with at least 6 million obtained per sample. Trizol reagent was used to extract total RNA from PBMCs, with at least 5.5 micrograms per sample. For every donor, an aliquot of PBMCs went through flow cytometry to measure the percentages of naive CD45RAhigh/CD27high T cells. The investigation overall reported the following: Because the CMV infection status of the donors was unknown, age-related changes in expanded clonotypes may potentially have been confounded. Compared with the aged group, the long-lived group had more naive CD4+ T cells, fewer expanded clones and increased TCR diversity, a pattern suggesting age selection. Since profiling was done on bulk unsorted PBMCs, naive and antigen-experienced compartments could not be conclusively compared. A strong correlation was found between observed TCR beta diversity and the percentage of naive T cells measured by flow cytometry. As age increased, observed TCR beta diversity per million T cells dropped in a roughly linear way, and a significant reduction was already evident by age roughly 40. Estimates of total diversity from one million sequenced T cells were regarded as lower bounds and underestimates.

Libraries were built with 5' RACE. Sequencing instrument: Illumina HiSeq 2500. A second PCR of roughly 7 to 11 cycles was performed with a sample-barcoded 5' primer and a J-beta primer mix. A unique molecular identifier was introduced onto each TCR beta cDNA molecule by a template-switch 5' adaptor carrying 12 random nucleotides. Each sample yielded at least 2.5 million CDR3-containing paired-end reads. All of the RNA was converted into first-strand cDNA using the Mint cDNA synthesis kit, with a TRBC-specific oligonucleotide serving as the primer. Following uracil-DNA glycosylase treatment, a first 18-cycle PCR with universal primers M1SS and BC2_uni_R was performed on all cDNA. The paper's data handling went like this. Each sample was normalized by randomly selecting 1 million high-quality reads, each carrying a distinct molecular identifier. Instead of being binned into consensus sequences, reads that shared molecular identifiers were thrown out. MiTCR, run with a Q25 quality threshold and the strictest error-elimination algorithm, handled CDR3 identification, clonotype clustering and error correction. A nonparametric unseen species model using Euler transformation provided a lower-bound estimate of total TCR beta diversity. TCRdb passed the public sequencing reads through fastp at Q25 and MiXCR, retaining productive beta sequences. Entries are consolidated by CDR3 protein sequence, retaining the most common genes and DNA. The V and J calls were determined by TCRdb, not by the authors. This sample holds some 560,000 distinct CDR3 sequences; about 28% were observed only once. Over 3.5% of the sample lies in the top ten.

Comment on this clonotype: No antigen is known for it. No per-base quality is available; no much larger clone lies one base away.

Inclusive of the bounding cysteine and phenylalanine, the CDR3 is 14 residues long. The only DNA kept is the CDR3, 42 bases in frame from the first base. At the junction V is shortened by 2 bases and J by 2 bases; bases outside the gene matches: 3. For CDR1 and CDR2, the germline V gene lists MRHNA and SNTAGT. In addition, the sample was reused for a study of T cells of mothers and their children. The second study's paper adds: Donors were nine systemically healthy Caucasian individuals: three mothers and their six children. cDNA synthesis consumed the entire amount of extracted RNA, loaded at approximately 1.6 ug RNA in each 15 ul reaction. Sample barcodes and 2-4 random nucleotides were added via the M1S primer in the second PCR. More than 8 million TCR beta CDR3 reads were obtained from each mother, and some 3.2 million reads were obtained from each child. Thymic selection shapes the output of TCR recombination in a similar way in related and unrelated pairs, and inherited differences have a minor effect. Normalized repertoire overlap in related mother-child pairs was always slightly higher than in unrelated mother-child pairs, but the difference was never significant. No persistent microchimeric T cell clones were detected, at a sensitivity of roughly 99 clones per million clonotypes. To look for features that set related mother-child pairs apart from unrelated individuals, the researchers ran deep NGS to compare the TCR beta repertoires of mothers and children. The mean age was around 40 +/- 4 years for the mothers and approximately 11 +/- 4 years for the children. After adapter ligation was performed with NEBNext reagents, the libraries were sequenced on an Illumina HiSeq 2000 with 100+100 nt paired-end reads. To avoid cross-contamination, the mother libraries and the child libraries were prepared a month apart and sequenced in separate runs. Between roughly 450,000 and 2,000,000 distinct TCR beta clonotypes were identified per donor. Naive TCR beta clonotypes were estimated from low-frequency clonotypes matched to each donor's FACS-determined naive share, without sorting.

The rearrangement joined TRBV6-4 to TRBJ2-7, with TRBD1 matching 7 junction bases. Sequencing was done on a sample of blood. This TCR came from a boy younger than 10 in good health. This receptor has the CDR3 CASSDTRGTYEQYF. The nucleotide sequence is TGTGCCAGCAGTGACACCAGGGGGACCTACGAGCAGTACTTC.